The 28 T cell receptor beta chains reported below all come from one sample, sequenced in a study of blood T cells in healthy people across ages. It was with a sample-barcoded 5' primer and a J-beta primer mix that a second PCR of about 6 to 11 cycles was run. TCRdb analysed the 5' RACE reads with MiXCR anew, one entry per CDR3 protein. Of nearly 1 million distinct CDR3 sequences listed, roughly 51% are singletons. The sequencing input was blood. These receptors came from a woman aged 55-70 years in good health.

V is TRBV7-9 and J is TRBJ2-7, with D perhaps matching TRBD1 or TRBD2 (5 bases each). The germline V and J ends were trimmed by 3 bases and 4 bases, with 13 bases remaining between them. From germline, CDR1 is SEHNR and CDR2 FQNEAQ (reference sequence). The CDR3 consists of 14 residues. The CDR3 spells CASSFGANGYEQYF. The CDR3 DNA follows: TGTGCCAGCAGCTTCGGGGCGAACGGGTACGAGCAGTACTTC.

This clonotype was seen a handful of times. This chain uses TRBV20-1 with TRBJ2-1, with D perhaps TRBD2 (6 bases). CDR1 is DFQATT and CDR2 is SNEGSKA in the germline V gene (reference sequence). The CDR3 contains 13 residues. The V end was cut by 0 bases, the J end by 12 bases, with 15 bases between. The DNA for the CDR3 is TGCAGTGCTAGAGAGGGGGGTCAGCGGTGGCAGTTCTTC. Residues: CSAREGGQRWQFF.

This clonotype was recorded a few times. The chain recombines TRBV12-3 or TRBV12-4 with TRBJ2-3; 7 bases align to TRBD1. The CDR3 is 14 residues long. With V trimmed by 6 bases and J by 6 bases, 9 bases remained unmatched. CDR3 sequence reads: CASSTGAARDTQYF. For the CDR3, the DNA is TGTGCCAGCAGCACAGGGGCGGCCCGGGATACGCAGTATTTT.

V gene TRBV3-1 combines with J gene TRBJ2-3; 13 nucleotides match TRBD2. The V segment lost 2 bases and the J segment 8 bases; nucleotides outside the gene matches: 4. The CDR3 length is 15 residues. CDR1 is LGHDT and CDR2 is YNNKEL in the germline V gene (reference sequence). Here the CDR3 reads CASSQRLAGGFTQYF. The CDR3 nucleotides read TGTGCCAGCAGCCAACGACTAGCGGGGGGTTTTACGCAGTATTTT.

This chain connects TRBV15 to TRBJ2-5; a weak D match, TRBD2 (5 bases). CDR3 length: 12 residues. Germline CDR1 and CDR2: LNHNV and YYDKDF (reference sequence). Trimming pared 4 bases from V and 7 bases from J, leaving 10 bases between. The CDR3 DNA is TGTGCCACCAGCAAGGGAGCCAGGACCCAGTACTTC. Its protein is CATSKGARTQYF.

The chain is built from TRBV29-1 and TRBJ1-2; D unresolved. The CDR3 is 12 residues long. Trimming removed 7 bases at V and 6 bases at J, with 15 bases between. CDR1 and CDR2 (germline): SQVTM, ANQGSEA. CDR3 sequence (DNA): TGCAGCGCAACTAAAAGTGAAGATGGCTACACCTTC. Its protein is CSATKSEDGYTF.

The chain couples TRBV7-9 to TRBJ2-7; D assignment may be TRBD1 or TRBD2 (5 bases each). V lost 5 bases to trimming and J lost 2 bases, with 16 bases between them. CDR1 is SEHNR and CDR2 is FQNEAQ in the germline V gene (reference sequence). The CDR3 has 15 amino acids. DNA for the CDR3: TGTGCCAGCAGCCTTGTGGGGGAGTTAACCTACGAGCAGTACTTC. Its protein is CASSLVGELTYEQYF.

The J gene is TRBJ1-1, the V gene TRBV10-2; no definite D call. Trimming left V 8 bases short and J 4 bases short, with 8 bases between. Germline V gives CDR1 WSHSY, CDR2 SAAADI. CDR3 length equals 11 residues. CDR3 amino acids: CASGSATEAFF. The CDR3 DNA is TGCGCCAGCGGAAGTGCCACTGAAGCTTTCTTT.

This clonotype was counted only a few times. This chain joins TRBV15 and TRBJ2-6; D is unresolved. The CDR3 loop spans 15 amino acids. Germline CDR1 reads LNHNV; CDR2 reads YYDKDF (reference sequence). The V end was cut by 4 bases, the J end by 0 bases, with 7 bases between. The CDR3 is CATSKRNSGANVLTF. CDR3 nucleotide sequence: TGTGCCACCAGCAAAAGGAACTCTGGGGCCAACGTCCTGACTTTC.

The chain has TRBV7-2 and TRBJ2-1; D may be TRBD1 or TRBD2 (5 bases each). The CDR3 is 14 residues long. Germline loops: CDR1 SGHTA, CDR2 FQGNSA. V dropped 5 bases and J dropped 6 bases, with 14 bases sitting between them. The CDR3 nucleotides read TGTGCCAGCAGCCCGGGACCCCTCTCCAATGAGCAGTTCTTC. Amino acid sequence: CASSPGPLSNEQFF. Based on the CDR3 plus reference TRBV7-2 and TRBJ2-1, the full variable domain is GAGVSQSPSNKVTEKGKDVELRCDPISGHTALYWYRQSLGQGLEFLIYFQGNSAPDKSGLPSDRFSAERTGGSVSTLTIQRTQQEDSAVYLCASSPGPLSNEQFFGPGTRLTVL.

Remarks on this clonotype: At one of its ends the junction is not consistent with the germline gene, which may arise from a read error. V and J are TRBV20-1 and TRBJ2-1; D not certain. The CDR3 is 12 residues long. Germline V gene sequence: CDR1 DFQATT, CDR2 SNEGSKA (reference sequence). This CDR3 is CSARDWRNEQFF. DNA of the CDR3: TGCAGTGCTCGAGACTGGCGAAATGAGCAGTTCTTC.

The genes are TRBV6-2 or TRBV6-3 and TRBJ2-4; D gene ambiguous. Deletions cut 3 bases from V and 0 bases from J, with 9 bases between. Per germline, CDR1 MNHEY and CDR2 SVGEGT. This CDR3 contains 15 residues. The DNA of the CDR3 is TGTGCCAGCAGTTATGGTAGCCTAGCCAAAAACATTCAGTACTTC. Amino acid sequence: CASSYGSLAKNIQYF.

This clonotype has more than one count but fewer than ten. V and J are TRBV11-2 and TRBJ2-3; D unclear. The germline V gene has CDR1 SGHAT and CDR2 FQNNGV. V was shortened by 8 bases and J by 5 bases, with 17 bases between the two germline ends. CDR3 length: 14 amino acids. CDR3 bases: TGTGCCAGCCTCTCTCCGGCGGTCAGAGATACGCAGTATTTT. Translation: CASLSPAVRDTQYF.

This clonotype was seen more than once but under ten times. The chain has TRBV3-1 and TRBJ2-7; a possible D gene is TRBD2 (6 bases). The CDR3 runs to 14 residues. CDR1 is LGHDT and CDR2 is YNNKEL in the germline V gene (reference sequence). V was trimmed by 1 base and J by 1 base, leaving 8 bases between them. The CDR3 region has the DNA TGTGCCAGCAGCCAAGCGGGAGCTTCCTACGAGCAGTACTTC. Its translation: CASSQAGASYEQYF.

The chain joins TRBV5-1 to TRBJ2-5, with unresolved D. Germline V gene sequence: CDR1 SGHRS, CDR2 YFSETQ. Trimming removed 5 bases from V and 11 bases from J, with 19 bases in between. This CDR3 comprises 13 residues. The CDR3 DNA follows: TGCGCCAGCAGTCGGCACAGCTCCGACAAGCAGTACTTC. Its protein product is CASSRHSSDKQYF.

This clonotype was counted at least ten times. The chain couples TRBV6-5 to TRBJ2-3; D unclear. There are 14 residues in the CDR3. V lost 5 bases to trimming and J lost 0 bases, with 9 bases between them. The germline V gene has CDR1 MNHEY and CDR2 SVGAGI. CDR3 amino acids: CASSPLGSTDTQYF. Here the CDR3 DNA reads TGTGCCAGCAGTCCATTAGGTAGCACAGATACGCAGTATTTT.

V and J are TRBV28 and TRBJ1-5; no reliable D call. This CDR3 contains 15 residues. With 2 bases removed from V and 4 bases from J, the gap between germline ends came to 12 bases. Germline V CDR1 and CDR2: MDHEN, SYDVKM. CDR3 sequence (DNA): TGTGCCAGCAGTTTAGTTCTTGTGGTTAATCAGCCCCAGCATTTT. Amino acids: CASSLVLVVNQPQHF.

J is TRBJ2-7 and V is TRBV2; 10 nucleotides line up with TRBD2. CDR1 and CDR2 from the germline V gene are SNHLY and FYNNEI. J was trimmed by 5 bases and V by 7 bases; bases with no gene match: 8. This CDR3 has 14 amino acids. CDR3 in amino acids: CASNRLAGGHEQYF. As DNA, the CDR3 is TGTGCCAGCAACCGACTAGCGGGTGGTCACGAGCAGTACTTC.

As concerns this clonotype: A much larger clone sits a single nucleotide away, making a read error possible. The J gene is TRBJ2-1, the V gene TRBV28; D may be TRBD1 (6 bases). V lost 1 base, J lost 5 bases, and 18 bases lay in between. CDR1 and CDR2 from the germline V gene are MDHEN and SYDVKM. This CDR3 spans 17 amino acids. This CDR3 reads CASSLFPYGEGDNEQFF. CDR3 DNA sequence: TGTGCCAGCAGTTTATTTCCCTACGGTGAGGGGGACAATGAGCAGTTCTTC.

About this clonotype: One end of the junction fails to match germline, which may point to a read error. The CDR3 DNA is TGTGCCTGCAGCTTAGCGGGAGTCGGCTACGAGCAGTACTTC. Translation gives CACSLAGVGYEQYF. This chain connects TRBV7-2 to TRBJ2-4, with 9 positions matching TRBD2. With the DNA end fitting TRBJ2-7 better, the J assignment may be wrong. Germline CDR1 and CDR2: SGHTA and FQGNSA. The CDR3 runs 14 residues.

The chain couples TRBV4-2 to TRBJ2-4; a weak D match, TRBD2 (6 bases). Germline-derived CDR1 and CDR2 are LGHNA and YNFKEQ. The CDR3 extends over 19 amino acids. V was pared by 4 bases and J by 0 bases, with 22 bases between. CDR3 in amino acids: CASSRGSQRASSAKNIQYF. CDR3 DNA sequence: TGTGCCAGCAGCCGTGGGAGCCAGCGGGCCAGCTCAGCCAAAAACATTCAGTACTTC.

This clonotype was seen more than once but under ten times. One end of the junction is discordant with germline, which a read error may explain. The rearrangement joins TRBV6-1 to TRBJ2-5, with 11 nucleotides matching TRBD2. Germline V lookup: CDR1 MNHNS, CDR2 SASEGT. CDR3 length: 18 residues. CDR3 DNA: TGTGCTAGCAGTGCAGAAGGGGGACTAGCGGCTTTGGGTGAGACCCAGTACTTC. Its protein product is CASSAEGGLAALGETQYF.

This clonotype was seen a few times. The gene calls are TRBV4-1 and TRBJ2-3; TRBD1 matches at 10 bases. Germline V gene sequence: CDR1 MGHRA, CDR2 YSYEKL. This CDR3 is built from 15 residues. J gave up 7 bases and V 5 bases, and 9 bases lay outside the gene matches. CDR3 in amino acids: CASSTGTGVLNTQYF. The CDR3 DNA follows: TGCGCCAGCAGCACCGGGACAGGGGTCTTGAATACGCAGTATTTT.

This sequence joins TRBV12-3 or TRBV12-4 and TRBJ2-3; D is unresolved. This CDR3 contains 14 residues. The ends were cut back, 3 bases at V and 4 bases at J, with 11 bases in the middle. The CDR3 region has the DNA TGTGCCAGCAGTTTGGGTCAGGCGGCAGATACGCAGTATTTT. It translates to CASSLGQAADTQYF.

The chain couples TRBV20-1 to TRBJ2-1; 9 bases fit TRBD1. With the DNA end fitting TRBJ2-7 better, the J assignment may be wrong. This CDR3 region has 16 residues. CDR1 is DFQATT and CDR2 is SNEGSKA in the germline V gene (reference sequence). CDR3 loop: CSARVPGTGKYNEQYF. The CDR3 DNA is TGCAGTGCTAGAGTTCCGGGGACAGGGAAATACAATGAGCAGTACTTC.

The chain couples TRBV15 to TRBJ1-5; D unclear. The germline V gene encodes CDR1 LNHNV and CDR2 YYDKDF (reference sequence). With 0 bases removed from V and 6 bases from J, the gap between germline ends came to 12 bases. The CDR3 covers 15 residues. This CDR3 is CATSRDKTVRQPQHF. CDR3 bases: TGTGCCACCAGCAGAGATAAAACGGTGCGTCAGCCCCAGCATTTT.

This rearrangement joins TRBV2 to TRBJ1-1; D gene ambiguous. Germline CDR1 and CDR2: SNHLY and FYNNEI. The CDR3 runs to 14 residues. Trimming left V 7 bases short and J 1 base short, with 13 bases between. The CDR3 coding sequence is TGTGCCAGCAAGAGGATGGGGTCGAACACTGAAGCTTTCTTT. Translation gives CASKRMGSNTEAFF. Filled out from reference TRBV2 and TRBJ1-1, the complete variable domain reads EPEVTQTPSHQVTQMGQEVILRCVPISNHLYFYWYRQILGQKVEFLVSFYNNEISEKSEIFDDQFSVERPDGSNFTLKIRSTKLEDSAMYFCASKRMGSNTEAFFGQGTRLTVV.

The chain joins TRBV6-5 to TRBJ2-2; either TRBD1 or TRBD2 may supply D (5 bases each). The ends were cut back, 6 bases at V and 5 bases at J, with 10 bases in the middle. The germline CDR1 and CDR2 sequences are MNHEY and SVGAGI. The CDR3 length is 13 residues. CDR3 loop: CASSRDPTGELFF. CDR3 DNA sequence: TGTGCCAGCAGCAGGGACCCAACCGGGGAGCTGTTTTTT.